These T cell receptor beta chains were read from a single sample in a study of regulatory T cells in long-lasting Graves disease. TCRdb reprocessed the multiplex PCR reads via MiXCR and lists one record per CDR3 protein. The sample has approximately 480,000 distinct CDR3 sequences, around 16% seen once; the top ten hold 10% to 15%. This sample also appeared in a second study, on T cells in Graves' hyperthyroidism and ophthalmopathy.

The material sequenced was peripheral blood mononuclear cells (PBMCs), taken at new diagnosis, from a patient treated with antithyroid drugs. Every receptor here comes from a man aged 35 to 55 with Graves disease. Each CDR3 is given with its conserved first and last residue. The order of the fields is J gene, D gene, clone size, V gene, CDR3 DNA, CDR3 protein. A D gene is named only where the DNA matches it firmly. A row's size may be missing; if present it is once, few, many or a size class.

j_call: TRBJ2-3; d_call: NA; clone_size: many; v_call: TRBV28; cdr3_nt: TGTGCCAGCAGGCTTACAGGGACAGATACGCAGTATTTT; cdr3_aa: CASRLTGTDTQYF
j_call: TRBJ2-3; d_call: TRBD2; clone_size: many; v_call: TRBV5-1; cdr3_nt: TGCGCCAGCAGCAAACTAGCGAGCACAGATACGCAGTATTTT; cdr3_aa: CASSKLASTDTQYF
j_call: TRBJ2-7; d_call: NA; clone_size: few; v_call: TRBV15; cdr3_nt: TGTGCCACCAGCAGAGAGCCGGGGAGCTCCTACGAGCAGTACTTC; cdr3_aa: CATSREPGSSYEQYF
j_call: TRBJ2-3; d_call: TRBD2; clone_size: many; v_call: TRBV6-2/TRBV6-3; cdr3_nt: TGTGCCAGCAGACTAAGCGGGAGTGGCACAGATACGCAGTATTTT; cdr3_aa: CASRLSGSGTDTQYF
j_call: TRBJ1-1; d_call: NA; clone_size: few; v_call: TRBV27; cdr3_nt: TGTGCCAGCAGGGGTAAGGGGGGCCTTTTGAACACTGAAGCTTTCTTT; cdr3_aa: CASRGKGGLLNTEAFF
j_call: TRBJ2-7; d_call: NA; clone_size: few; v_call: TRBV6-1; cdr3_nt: TGTGCCAGCAGTCTAAGTTGGGAAGCCTACGAGCAGTACTTC; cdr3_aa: CASSLSWEAYEQYF
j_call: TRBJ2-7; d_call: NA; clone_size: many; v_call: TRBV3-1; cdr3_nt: TGTGCCAGCAGCCAAATCCGAGCGGAGCAGTACTTC; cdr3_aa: CASSQIRAEQYF
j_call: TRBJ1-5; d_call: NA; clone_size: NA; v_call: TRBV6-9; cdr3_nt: TGTGCCAGCAGTTCATCGGACGGTAATCAGCCCCAGCATTTT; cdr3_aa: CASSSSDGNQPQHF
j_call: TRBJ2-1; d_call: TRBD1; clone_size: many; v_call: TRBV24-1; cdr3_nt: TGTGCCACCAGTGATCCCAGACAGGGATCCTACAATGAGCAGTTCTTC; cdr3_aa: CATSDPRQGSYNEQFF
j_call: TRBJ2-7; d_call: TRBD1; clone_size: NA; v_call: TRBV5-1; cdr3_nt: TGCGCCAGCAGCTCCGGGGACAGGGCAAGCGAGCAGTACTTC; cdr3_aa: CASSSGDRASEQYF
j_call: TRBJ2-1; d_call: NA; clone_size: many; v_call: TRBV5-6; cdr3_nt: TGTGCCAGCAGCTTCCCCGGGAGAAGCTCCTACAATGAGCAGTTCTTC; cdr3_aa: CASSFPGRSSYNEQFF
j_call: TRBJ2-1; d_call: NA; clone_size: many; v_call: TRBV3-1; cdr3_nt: TGTGCCAGCAGCCCCGGTCTAGCGTTCTACAATGAGCAGTTCTTC; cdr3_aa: CASSPGLAFYNEQFF
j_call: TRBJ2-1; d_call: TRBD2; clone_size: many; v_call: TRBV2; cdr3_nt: TGTGCCAGCAGTGAAGCTCTGACTAGCGGGAGGGCCGATGAGCAGTTCTTC; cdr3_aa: CASSEALTSGRADEQFF
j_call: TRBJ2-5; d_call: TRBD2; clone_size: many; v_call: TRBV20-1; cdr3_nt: TGCAGTGCTAAGGGAGCGGGGCGGGAGACCCAGTACTTC; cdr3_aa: CSAKGAGRETQYF
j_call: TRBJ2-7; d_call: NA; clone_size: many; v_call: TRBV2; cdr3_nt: TGTGCCAGCCAAAGAGACAGGATCGACGAGCAGTACTTC; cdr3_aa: CASQRDRIDEQYF
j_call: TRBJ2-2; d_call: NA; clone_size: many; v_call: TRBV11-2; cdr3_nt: TGTGCCAGCAGCTTACGAGACAGAAACACCGGGGAGCTGTTTTTT; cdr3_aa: CASSLRDRNTGELFF
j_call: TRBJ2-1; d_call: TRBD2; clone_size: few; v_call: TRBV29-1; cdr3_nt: TGCTCACTCGGACTAGCGGGCTCCAAAGGGCAGTTCTTC; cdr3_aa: CSLGLAGSKGQFF
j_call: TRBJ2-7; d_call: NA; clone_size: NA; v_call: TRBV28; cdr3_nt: TGTGCCAGCATCGTGACATACGGTGCACGCGAGCAGTACTTC; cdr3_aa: CASIVTYGAREQYF
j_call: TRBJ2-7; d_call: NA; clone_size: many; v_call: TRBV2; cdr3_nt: TGTGCCAGCATAGGGGGACGGTCAGGCGAGCAGTACTTC; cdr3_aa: CASIGGRSGEQYF
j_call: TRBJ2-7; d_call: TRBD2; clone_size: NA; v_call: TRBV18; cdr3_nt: TGTGCCAGCTCACCAAAGACTAGCGGGAGGGACTTCTACGAGCAGTACTTC; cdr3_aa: CASSPKTSGRDFYEQYF
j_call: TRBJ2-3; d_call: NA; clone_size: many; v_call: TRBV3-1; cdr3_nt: TGTGCCAGCAGCCCATGGATGGGTGAAGATACGCAGTATTTT; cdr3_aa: CASSPWMGEDTQYF
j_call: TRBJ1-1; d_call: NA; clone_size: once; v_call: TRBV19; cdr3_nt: TGTGCCAGTAGTTCACAGCCGAATCTGAACACTGAAGCTTTCTTT; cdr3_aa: CASSSQPNLNTEAFF
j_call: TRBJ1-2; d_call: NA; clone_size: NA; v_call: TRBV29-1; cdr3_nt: TGCAGCGTTGAAGATCAGAGGGTACCTCCTTATGGCTACACCTTC; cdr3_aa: CSVEDQRVPPYGYTF
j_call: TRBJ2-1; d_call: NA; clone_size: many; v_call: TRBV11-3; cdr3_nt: TGTGCCAGCAGCTTTGAGTTGGGGGAAGGGGGCAATGAGCAGTTCTTC; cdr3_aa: CASSFELGEGGNEQFF
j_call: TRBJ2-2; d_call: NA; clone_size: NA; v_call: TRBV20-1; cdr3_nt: TGCAGTGCTAGAACCACGAACACCGGGGAGCTGTTTTTT; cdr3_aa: CSARTTNTGELFF
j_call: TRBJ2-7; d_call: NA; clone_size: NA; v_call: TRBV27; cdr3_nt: TGTGCCAGCAGTTCTTACGCAGGGACCAACGAGCAGTACTTC; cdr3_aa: CASSSYAGTNEQYF
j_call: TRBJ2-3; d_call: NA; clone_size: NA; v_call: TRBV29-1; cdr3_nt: TGCAGCGTTGGTTTTGACAGCACAGATACGCAGTATTTT; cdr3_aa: CSVGFDSTDTQYF
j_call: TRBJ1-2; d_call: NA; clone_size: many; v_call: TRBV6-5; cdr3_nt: TGTGCCAGCAGTTACTGGCAGGGAAACTATGGCTACACCTTC; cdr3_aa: CASSYWQGNYGYTF
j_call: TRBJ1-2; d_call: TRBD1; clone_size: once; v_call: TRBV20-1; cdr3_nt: TGCAGTGCTAGTTCCGGGACAGGGGCCCCTTACTATGGCTACACCTTC; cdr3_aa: CSASSGTGAPYYGYTF
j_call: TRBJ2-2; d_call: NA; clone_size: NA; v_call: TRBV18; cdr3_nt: TGTGCCAGCTCACTTGGCGGGACAGTGAACACCGGGGAGCTGTTTTTT; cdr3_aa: CASSLGGTVNTGELFF
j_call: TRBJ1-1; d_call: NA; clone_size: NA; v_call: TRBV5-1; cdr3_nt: TGCGCCAGCAGCTTGGACCACACAAATTTAGGGACTGAAGCTTTCTTT; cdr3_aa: CASSLDHTNLGTEAFF
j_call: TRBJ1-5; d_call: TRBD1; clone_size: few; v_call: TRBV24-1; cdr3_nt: TGTGCCACCAGTGATTTGAGGACAGGGAATTATAGCAATCAGCCCCAGCATTTT; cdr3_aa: CATSDLRTGNYSNQPQHF
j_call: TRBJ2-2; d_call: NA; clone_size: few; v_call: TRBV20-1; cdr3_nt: TGCAGTGCAACGACAGGAGAGAACACCGGGGAGCTGTTTTTT; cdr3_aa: CSATTGENTGELFF
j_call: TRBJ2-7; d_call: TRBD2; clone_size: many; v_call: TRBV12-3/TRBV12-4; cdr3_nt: TGTGCCACCTCAAGCGGGGGGGGAGGCTACGAGCAGTACTTC; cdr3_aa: CATSSGGGGYEQYF
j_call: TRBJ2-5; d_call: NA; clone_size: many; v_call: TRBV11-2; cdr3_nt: TGTGCCAGCAGCTTAGCGTTGGGGTACCAAGAGACCCAGTACTTC; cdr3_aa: CASSLALGYQETQYF
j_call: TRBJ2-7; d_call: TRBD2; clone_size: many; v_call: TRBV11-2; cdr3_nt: TGTGCCAGCAGCTTCCTCCCGGGACTAGCGATCCCCTACGAGCAGTACTTC; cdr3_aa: CASSFLPGLAIPYEQYF
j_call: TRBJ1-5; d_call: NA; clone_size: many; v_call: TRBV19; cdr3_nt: TGTGCCAGTAGTCCCACGAGTCAGCGAAACAATCAGCCCCAGCATTTT; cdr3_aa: CASSPTSQRNNQPQHF
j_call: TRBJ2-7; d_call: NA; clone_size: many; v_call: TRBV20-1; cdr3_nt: TGCAGTTCTAGAGGGGGGAGCTCCTACGAGCAGTACTTC; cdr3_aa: CSSRGGSSYEQYF
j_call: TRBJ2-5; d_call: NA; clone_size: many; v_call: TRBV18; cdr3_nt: TGTGCCAGCAGTCCCTTGGGGGGCCAAGAGACCCAGTACTTC; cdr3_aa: CASSPLGGQETQYF
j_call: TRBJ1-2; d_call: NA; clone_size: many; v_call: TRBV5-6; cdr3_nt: TGTGCCACGCGACCGGGAAAGAATGGAGGCTACACCTTC; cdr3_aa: CATRPGKNGGYTF
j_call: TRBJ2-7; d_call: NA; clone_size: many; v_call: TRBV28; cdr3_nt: TGTGCCAGCAGCAACGGACGTCCTTTCGAGCAGTACTTC; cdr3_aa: CASSNGRPFEQYF
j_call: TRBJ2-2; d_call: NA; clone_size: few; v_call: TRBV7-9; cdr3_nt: TGTGCCAGCAGCTTAGGGAAAGTTCGGGAGCTGTTTTTT; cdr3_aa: CASSLGKVRELFF
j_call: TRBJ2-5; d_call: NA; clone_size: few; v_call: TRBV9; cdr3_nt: TGTGCCAGCAGCGTAGAGGGGGGATCAGAGACCCAGTACTTC; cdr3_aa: CASSVEGGSETQYF
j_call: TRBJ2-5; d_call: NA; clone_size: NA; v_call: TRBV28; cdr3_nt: TGTGCCAGCGGTGCACCGGGACTCCAAGAGACCCAGTACTTC; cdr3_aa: CASGAPGLQETQYF
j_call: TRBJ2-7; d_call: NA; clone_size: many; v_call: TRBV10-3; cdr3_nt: TGTGCCATCAGTGAGTCGTCCAGGGACTTCTACGAGCAGTACTTC; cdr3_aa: CAISESSRDFYEQYF
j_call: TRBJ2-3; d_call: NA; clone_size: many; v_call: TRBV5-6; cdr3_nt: TGTGCCAGCAGCGTGCGCCGGGATACGCAGTATTTT; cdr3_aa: CASSVRRDTQYF
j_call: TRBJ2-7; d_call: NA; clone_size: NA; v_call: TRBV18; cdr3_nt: TGTGCCAGCTCACCACCCGCAGGGGCTCAGGTGCAGTACTTC; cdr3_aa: CASSPPAGAQVQYF
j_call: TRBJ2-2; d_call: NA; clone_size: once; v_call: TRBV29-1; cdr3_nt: TGCAGCGTCGCCTACCTCTTGAACACCGGGGAGCTGTTTTTT; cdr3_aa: CSVAYLLNTGELFF
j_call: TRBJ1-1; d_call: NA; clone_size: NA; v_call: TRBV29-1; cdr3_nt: TGCAGCGGCCGAACCCGTCTCACTGAAGCTCTCTTT; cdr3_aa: CSGRTRLTEALF
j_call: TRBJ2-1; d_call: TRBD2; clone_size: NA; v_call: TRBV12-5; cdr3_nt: TGTGCTAGTGGTTTGGGTCAGGCACTAGCGGGAGGCGGGGGTGAGCAGTTCTTC; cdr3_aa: CASGLGQALAGGGGEQFF
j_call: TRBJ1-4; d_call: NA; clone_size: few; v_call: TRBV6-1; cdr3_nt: TGTGCCAGCACCCCGTTCACGGCCTCGAATGAAAAACTGTTTTTT; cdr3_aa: CASTPFTASNEKLFF
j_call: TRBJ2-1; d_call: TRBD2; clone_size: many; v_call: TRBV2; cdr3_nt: TGTGCCAGCCCCGGCGGGGCGGGAGGCCCACTGGCGCAGTTCTTC; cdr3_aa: CASPGGAGGPLAQFF
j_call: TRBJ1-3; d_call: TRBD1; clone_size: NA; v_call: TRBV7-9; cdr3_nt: TGTGCCAGCAGCTCGACAGGGGAGATCTCTGGAAACACCATATATTTT; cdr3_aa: CASSSTGEISGNTIYF
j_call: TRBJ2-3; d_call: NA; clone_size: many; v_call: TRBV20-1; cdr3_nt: TGCAGTGTCAAGGATTTGGTTACGCAGTATTTT; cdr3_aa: CSVKDLVTQYF
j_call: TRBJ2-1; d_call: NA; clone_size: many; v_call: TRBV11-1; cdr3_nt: TGTGCCAGCAGCTTATATCTCTACGGAAGCTCCTACAATGAGCAGTTCTTC; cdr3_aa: CASSLYLYGSSYNEQFF
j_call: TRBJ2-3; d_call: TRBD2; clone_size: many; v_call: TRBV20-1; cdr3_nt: TGCAGTGCTAGACCCGGGACTAGCGCAGATACGCAGTATTTT; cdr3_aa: CSARPGTSADTQYF